This TCR beta chain was captured in a study of T cells in Graves' hyperthyroidism and ophthalmopathy. This clonotype has more than one count but fewer than ten. Researchers amplified the TCR beta CDR3 regions from RNA transcripts. An initial round of RT-PCR targeting the TCR CDR3 relied on the HTBI primer set. Using its own MiXCR run on the multiplex PCR reads, TCRdb lists one record per CDR3 protein. In the table there are nearly 600,000 distinct CDR3 sequences, around 13% of which are singletons. The sample consisted of blood. The sequence was collected from a young woman with Graves' hyperthyroidism that later progressed to Graves' ophthalmopathy.

CDR3 residues: CASSPQQGQPQHF. CDR3 nucleotides: TGTGCCAGCAGTCCACAACAGGGACAGCCCCAGCATTTT. The V call is TRBV6-2 or TRBV6-3, the J call TRBJ1-5; perhaps TRBD1 as D (6 bases). V lost 5 bases and J lost 7, with 12 bases in between. The CDR3 has 13 residues. Germline CDR1 is MNHEY and CDR2 is SVGEGT.